This note documents a single T cell receptor (beta chain) sequence. Its antigen remains unidentified. Trimming took 8 bases from V and 9 from J; bases not matched to a gene: 9. CDR1 and CDR2 from the germline V gene are LNHDA and SQIVND (reference sequence). This CDR3 spans 14 amino acids. The data stem from a study of CD8+ T cells in alopecia areata. The treatment was: oral pan-JAK inhibitor, 5-10 mg twice daily. Study-wide results and limits: The study found that many expanded lesional clones persisted in scalp and blood during tofacitinib. Only a single nonresponder existed, so baseline CD8+ expansion links stay unclear. Patients shared TCRs less clearly than mice did, possibly for HLA-related reasons.

Sequencing used cDNA as its template, made by extracting RNA and reverse transcribing it. Clones were sequenced by immunoSEQ multiplex PCR, and TCRdb holds only the in-frame ones, with some missing. The sample has about 190,000 clones, about 60% seen once. Sample: CD4+ T cells sorted from blood, taken at week 4, from a patient treated with tofacitinib. The J gene is TRBJ1-6, the V gene TRBV19; 8 nucleotides align to TRBD1. The sequence came from a human donor with alopecia areata. CDR3 residues: CASSAGGHSSPLHF. The CDR3 DNA reads as TGTGCCAGTTCGGCAGGGGGCCATAGTTCACCCCTCCACTTT.